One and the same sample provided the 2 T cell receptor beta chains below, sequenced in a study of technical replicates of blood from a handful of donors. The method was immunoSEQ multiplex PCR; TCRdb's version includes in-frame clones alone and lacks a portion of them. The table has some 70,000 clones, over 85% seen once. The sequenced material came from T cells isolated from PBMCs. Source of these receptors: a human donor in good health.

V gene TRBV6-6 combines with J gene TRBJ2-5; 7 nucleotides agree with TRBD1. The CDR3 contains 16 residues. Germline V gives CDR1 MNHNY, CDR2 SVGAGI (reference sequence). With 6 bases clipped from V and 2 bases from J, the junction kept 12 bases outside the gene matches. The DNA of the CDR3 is TGTGCCAGCAGCCTCCCCGGCACAGGGGCTCAAGAGACCCAGTACTTC. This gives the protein CASSLPGTGAQETQYF.

In DNA form, the CDR3 reads TGTGCCAGCAGCCAAGTGGGGGGGACAGGGTTCGACGAGCAGTACTTC. Its protein is CASSQVGGTGFDEQYF. The V and J genes are TRBV14 and TRBJ2-7; 9 positions agree with TRBD1. CDR1 and CDR2 (germline): SGHDN, FVKESK. The CDR3 totals 16 residues. V was clipped by 1 base and J by 5 bases; unmatched bases: 9.